A selection of T cell receptor beta chains follows, all from one sample in a study of response to subunit inactivated influenza vaccine. TCRdb analysed the RT-PCR reads with MiXCR anew, one entry per CDR3 protein. The sample shows about 580,000 distinct CDR3 sequences, 14% of them seen only once. The material was PBMCs from blood, obtained 12 days after vaccination. The receptors derive from a man aged 50-60 years who received an inactivated influenza vaccine. CDR3s include the opening cysteine and the closing phenylalanine or tryptophan. The order of the fields is CDR3 protein, CDR3 DNA, clone size, J gene, D gene, V gene. A D gene is named only where the DNA matches it firmly. The size entry is marked missing in some rows and otherwise reads once, few, many or a size class.

CDR3: CSSNGLARNNEQFF; DNA: TGCAGTTCTAACGGACTAGCGAGGAACAATGAGCAGTTCTTC; size: few; J: TRBJ2-1; D: TRBD2; V: TRBV20-1
CDR3: CASSLSNPAQPQHF; DNA: TGTGCCAGCAGTTTAAGTAACCCAGCTCAGCCCCAGCATTTT; size: -; J: TRBJ1-5; D: -; V: TRBV28
CDR3: CSARVASGRATGELFF; DNA: TGCAGTGCTAGAGTGGCTAGCGGGAGGGCCACCGGGGAGCTGTTTTTT; size: few; J: TRBJ2-2; D: TRBD2; V: TRBV20-1
CDR3: CASSLVAGANTGELFF; DNA: TGTGCCAGCAGCTTAGTCGCGGGGGCGAACACCGGGGAGCTGTTTTTT; size: -; J: TRBJ2-2; D: TRBD2; V: TRBV11-2
CDR3: CASEQGWSEQFF; DNA: TGTGCCAGCGAACAGGGTTGGAGTGAGCAGTTCTTC; size: few; J: TRBJ2-1; D: -; V: TRBV28
CDR3: CASSWGDRREGRNEQFF; DNA: TGTGCCAGCAGTTGGGGGGACCGGCGGGAGGGCCGGAATGAGCAGTTCTTC; size: once; J: TRBJ2-1; D: TRBD2; V: TRBV6-5
CDR3: CARGLRRSYNEQFF; DNA: TGTGCCAGAGGACTGCGGCGCTCCTACAATGAGCAGTTCTTC; size: few; J: TRBJ2-1; D: -; V: TRBV2
CDR3: CASSLAGTGSYEQYF; DNA: TGTGCCAGCAGCTTGGCCGGGACAGGGAGCTACGAGCAGTACTTC; size: many; J: TRBJ2-7; D: TRBD1; V: TRBV7-2
CDR3: CASSYYTENTEAFF; DNA: TGTGCCAGCAGTTATTACACCGAGAACACTGAAGCTTTCTTT; size: few; J: TRBJ1-1; D: -; V: TRBV12-3/TRBV12-4
CDR3: CASSYQGARSNVLTF; DNA: TGTGCCAGCAGCTACCAGGGGGCCCGGTCCAACGTCCTGACTTTC; size: few; J: TRBJ2-6; D: TRBD1; V: TRBV5-6
CDR3: CSARDPRGHLGNEQFF; DNA: TGCAGTGCTAGAGATCCCAGGGGACACCTTGGCAATGAGCAGTTCTTC; size: few; J: TRBJ2-1; D: -; V: TRBV20-1
CDR3: CASSLLRLAGDTDTQYF; DNA: TGTGCCAGCAGCTTACTACGGCTAGCGGGTGATACAGATACGCAGTATTTT; size: -; J: TRBJ2-3; D: TRBD2; V: TRBV7-9
CDR3: CAWSFGSYNEQFF; DNA: TGTGCCTGGAGCTTTGGGTCCTACAATGAGCAGTTCTTC; size: -; J: TRBJ2-1; D: -; V: TRBV30
CDR3: CASSEAGGRDRGLAEAFF; DNA: TGCGCCAGCAGCGAAGCAGGGGGGCGAGACAGGGGTTTAGCTGAAGCTTTCTTT; size: few; J: TRBJ1-1; D: TRBD1; V: TRBV5-1
CDR3: CASSPLTYEQYF; DNA: TGTGCCAGCAGTCCATTAACCTACGAGCAGTACTTC; size: -; J: TRBJ2-7; D: -; V: TRBV28
CDR3: CASSYFGGRNGEQYF; DNA: TGTGCCAGCAGTTACTTCGGGGGGCGCAACGGGGAGCAGTACTTC; size: few; J: TRBJ2-7; D: -; V: TRBV6-5
CDR3: CSAKGGNQPQHF; DNA: TGCAGTGCTAAAGGAGGCAATCAGCCCCAGCATTTT; size: many; J: TRBJ1-5; D: -; V: TRBV20-1
CDR3: CASSEGTGGLQPQHF; DNA: TGTGCCAGCAGTGAGGGGACAGGGGGCCTCCAGCCCCAGCATTTT; size: -; J: TRBJ1-5; D: TRBD1; V: TRBV6-1
CDR3: CASSLGRGMNEQFF; DNA: TGTGCCAGCAGCTTAGGAAGAGGGATGAATGAGCAGTTCTTC; size: few; J: TRBJ2-1; D: -; V: TRBV7-2
CDR3: CASSLAGAPGYTF; DNA: TGTGCCAGCAGTTTAGCAGGGGCTCCTGGCTACACCTTC; size: -; J: TRBJ1-2; D: -; V: TRBV12-3/TRBV12-4
CDR3: CASSLDHSGANVLTF; DNA: TGTGCCAGCAGCTTAGACCATTCTGGGGCCAACGTCCTGACTTTC; size: -; J: TRBJ2-6; D: -; V: TRBV7-9
CDR3: CASRKEGTSGSRTYEQFF; DNA: TGTGCCAGCAGGAAAGAAGGGACTAGCGGGAGTCGAACCTATGAGCAGTTCTTC; size: -; J: TRBJ2-1; D: TRBD2; V: TRBV6-1
CDR3: CASSPPGGLGPATDTQYF; DNA: TGTGCCAGCTCACCACCAGGCGGGTTAGGACCAGCCACAGATACGCAGTATTTT; size: -; J: TRBJ2-3; D: -; V: TRBV18
CDR3: CAWSVKLAGVREQFF; DNA: TGTGCCTGGAGTGTAAAGCTAGCGGGAGTCAGAGAGCAGTTCTTC; size: -; J: TRBJ2-1; D: TRBD2; V: TRBV30
CDR3: CASSLDRGSTYNEQFF; DNA: TGTGCCAGCAGCTTAGACCGGGGGAGCACCTACAATGAGCAGTTCTTC; size: -; J: TRBJ2-1; D: -; V: TRBV11-2
CDR3: CASSVGTGGLVATGELFF; DNA: TGTGCCAGCAGTGTAGGGACAGGGGGTCTGGTAGCCACCGGGGAGCTGTTTTTT; size: -; J: TRBJ2-2; D: TRBD1; V: TRBV12-3/TRBV12-4
CDR3: CASSSTSGRPNVETQYF; DNA: TGCGCCAGCAGCTCCACTAGCGGGAGGCCTAATGTCGAGACCCAGTACTTC; size: -; J: TRBJ2-5; D: TRBD2; V: TRBV5-1
CDR3: CASSQAWEIAYEQYF; DNA: TGCGCCAGCAGCCAAGCTTGGGAAATAGCCTACGAGCAGTACTTC; size: few; J: TRBJ2-7; D: -; V: TRBV4-3
CDR3: CASSRLGGYGPGETQYF; DNA: TGTGCCAGCAGCCGTCTGGGGGGCTATGGCCCGGGGGAGACCCAGTACTTC; size: -; J: TRBJ2-5; D: -; V: TRBV7-9
CDR3: CASSLANTNYGYTF; DNA: TGTGCCAGCAGCTTAGCTAACACAAACTATGGCTACACCTTC; size: few; J: TRBJ1-2; D: -; V: TRBV7-2
CDR3: CASSYVRGNYEQYF; DNA: TGTGCCAGCAGCTACGTTCGCGGGAACTACGAGCAGTACTTC; size: -; J: TRBJ2-7; D: -; V: TRBV7-2
CDR3: CAISERRPPERMDEQFF; DNA: TGTGCCATCAGTGAGCGTAGACCCCCCGAGCGAATGGATGAGCAGTTCTTC; size: few; J: TRBJ2-1; D: -; V: TRBV10-3
CDR3: CSVEDSAGGPNEQFF; DNA: TGCAGCGTTGAAGATAGCGCGGGGGGCCCGAATGAGCAGTTCTTC; size: many; J: TRBJ2-1; D: TRBD2; V: TRBV29-1
CDR3: CASSSAGGQGFYGYTF; DNA: TGTGCCAGCAGCTCGGCGGGGGGACAGGGGTTCTATGGCTACACCTTC; size: many; J: TRBJ1-2; D: TRBD1; V: TRBV5-6
CDR3: CASSLGRGWGETQYF; DNA: TGTGCCAGCAGTTTAGGCCGGGGTTGGGGAGAGACCCAGTACTTC; size: -; J: TRBJ2-5; D: -; V: TRBV12-3/TRBV12-4
CDR3: CASSLSPPDSPLHF; DNA: TGTGCCAGCAGTTTATCTCCGCCTGATTCACCCCTCCACTTT; size: -; J: TRBJ1-6; D: -; V: TRBV7-2
CDR3: CASKPSAEVNEQYF; DNA: TGTGCCAGCAAACCTAGCGCGGAGGTCAACGAGCAGTACTTC; size: few; J: TRBJ2-7; D: -; V: TRBV6-2/TRBV6-3
CDR3: CATSDPPLGTQYF; DNA: TGTGCCACCAGTGACCCGCCTCTTGGTACGCAGTATTTT; size: -; J: TRBJ2-3; D: -; V: TRBV24-1
CDR3: CASSATSGGETQYF; DNA: TGTGCCAGCAGCGCGACTAGCGGCGGGGAGACCCAGTACTTC; size: few; J: TRBJ2-5; D: TRBD2; V: TRBV9